This T cell receptor beta chain is drawn from a study of identical twins. Whole-study results and caveats: The study found excess low generation probability among twin-shared out-of-frame alpha sequences. Zero-insertion findings could be partly confounded by invariant cells (MAIT and iNKT cells).

Regarding this clonotype: Its antigen is unidentified.

Trimming cost V 2 bases and J 4 bases; bases outside gene matches: 3. The CDR3 runs to 15 residues. Germline CDR1 reads SNHLY; CDR2 reads FYNNEI. Healthy Caucasians were all of the donors. TCRdb redid the calling of the 5' RACE reads with MiXCR, one entry per CDR3 protein. The sample lists 240,000 or so distinct CDR3 sequences, approximately 7% occurring once. The same data also contributed to another study, on yellow fever vaccine responses in identical twins.

The rearrangement links TRBV2 to TRBJ2-1; TRBD1 agrees at 9 bases. The TCR sequence derives from a young woman in good health. Material: memory (CD45RO+) T cells sorted from blood. CDR3 protein: CASSENRGQYNEQFF. The CDR3 DNA sequence: TGTGCCAGCAGTGAAAACAGGGGGCAGTACAATGAGCAGTTCTTC.